This TCR beta chain was profiled in a study of shared clonotypes between healthy human individuals. As to this clone: Its antigen remains unknown.

Naive CD8 cells, CD45RO-negative and positively selected for CCR7, excluded terminally differentiated effector memory CD45RA+ cells. The study, taken as a whole, reports: Shared clonotypes: roughly 5% naive CD4, around 3.5% naive CD8, about 2.5% memory CD4, 0.4% to 0.5% memory CD8.

Authors' data handling: There were no quality scores in the junction-only immunoSEQ sequences, so filtering differed. Clones were sequenced by immunoSEQ multiplex PCR, and TCRdb holds only the in-frame ones, with some missing. The DNA gave D and trimming, while V, J and clone size come from that table. In the table there are hundreds of thousands of clones, just over 95% of which are singletons. This receptor was obtained from a man aged 25-45 years in good health. Sequencing input: naive CD8+ T cells sorted from blood.

This CDR3 reads CASSYGGGDYEQYF. CDR3 in DNA: TGTGCCAGCAGTTACGGAGGGGGGGACTACGAGCAGTACTTC. The genes are TRBV6-5 and TRBJ2-7; D perhaps matches TRBD2 (7 bases). The CDR3 has 14 residues. Per germline, CDR1 MNHEY and CDR2 SVGAGI. V was shortened by 2 bases and J by 3 bases, with 11 bases between the two germline ends.